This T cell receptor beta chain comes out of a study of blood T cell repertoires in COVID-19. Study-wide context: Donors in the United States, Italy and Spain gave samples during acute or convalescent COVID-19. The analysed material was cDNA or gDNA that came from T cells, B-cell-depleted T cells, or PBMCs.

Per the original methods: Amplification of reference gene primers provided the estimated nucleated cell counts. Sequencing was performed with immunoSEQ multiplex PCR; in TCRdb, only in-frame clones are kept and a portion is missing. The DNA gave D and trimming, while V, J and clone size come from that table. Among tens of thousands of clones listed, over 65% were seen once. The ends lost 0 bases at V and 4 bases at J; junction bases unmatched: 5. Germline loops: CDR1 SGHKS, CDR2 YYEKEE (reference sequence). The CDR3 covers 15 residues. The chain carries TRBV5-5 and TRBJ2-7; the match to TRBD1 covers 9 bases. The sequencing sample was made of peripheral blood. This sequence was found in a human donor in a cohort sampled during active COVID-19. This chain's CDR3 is CASSLEQGAGYEQYF. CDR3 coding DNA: TGTGCCAGCAGCTTGGAACAGGGGGCAGGGTACGAGCAGTACTTC.